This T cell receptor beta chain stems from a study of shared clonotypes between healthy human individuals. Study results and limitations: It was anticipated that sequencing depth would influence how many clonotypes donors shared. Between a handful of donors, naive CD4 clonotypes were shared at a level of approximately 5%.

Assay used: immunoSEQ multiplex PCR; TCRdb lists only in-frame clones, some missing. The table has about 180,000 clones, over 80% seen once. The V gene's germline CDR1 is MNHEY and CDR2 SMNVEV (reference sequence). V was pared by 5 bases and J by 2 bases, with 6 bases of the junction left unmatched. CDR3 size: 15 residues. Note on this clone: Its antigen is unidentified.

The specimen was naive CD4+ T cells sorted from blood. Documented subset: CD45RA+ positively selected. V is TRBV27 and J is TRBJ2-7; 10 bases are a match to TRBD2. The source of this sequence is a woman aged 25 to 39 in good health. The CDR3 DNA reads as TGTGCCAGCAGTCTCCGACTAGCGGGTACCTACGAGCAGTACTTC. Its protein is CASSLRLAGTYEQYF.